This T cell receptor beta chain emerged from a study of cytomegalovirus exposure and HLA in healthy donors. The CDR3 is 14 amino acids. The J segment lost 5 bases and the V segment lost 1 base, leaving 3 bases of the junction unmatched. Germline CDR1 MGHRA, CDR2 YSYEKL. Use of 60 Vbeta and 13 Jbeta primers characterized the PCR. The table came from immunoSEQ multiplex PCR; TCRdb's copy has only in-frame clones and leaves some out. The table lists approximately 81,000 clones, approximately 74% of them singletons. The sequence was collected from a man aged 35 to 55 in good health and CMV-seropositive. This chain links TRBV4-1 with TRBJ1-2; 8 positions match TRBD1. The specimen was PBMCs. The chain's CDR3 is CASSQGQGTYGYTF. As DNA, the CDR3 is TGCGCCAGCAGCCAAGGACAGGGGACTTATGGCTACACCTTC.